This T cell receptor beta chain stems from a study of blood T cell repertoires in COVID-19. Authors' data handling: Nucleated cell number was recorded as an estimate derived from reference gene primer amplification. The assay was immunoSEQ multiplex PCR, and TCRdb's table has in-frame clones only and misses some. V and J calls and clone size follow that table, whereas D and trimming were derived from the DNA. The table lists about 140,000 clones, 70% to 90% of them singletons, with roughly 3.4% in the top ten. The CDR3 loop spans 15 amino acids. Germline values: CDR1 ENHRY, CDR2 SYGVKD. V lost 8 bases and J lost 4; bases outside the gene matches: 10.

This clonotype was sampled from a woman aged 50 to 60 with acute COVID-19. V usage is TRBV10-3 and J usage is TRBJ1-5; TRBD1 matches 8 bases. Sequencing was carried out using PBMCs or T cells enriched from blood (not recorded which). In DNA, the CDR3 is TGTGCCATCCCCCACACAGGGGGGGGAAATCAGCCCCAGCATTTT. Protein: CAIPHTGGGNQPQHF.